This TCR beta chain was observed in a study of technical replicates of blood from a handful of donors (dated by TCRdb to about 2017). To prepare the library, the immunoSEQ multiplex PCR assay was applied. Entries here come from immuneACCESS through TCRdb and include only in-frame sequences with V and J called. Some clones fail to appear in such tables; in the studies checked, an unresolved V gene covers under half of the shortfall, and the cause of the remainder is unknown. This sample has tens of thousands of clones in its table, and 95% to 97% of those were observed once. The ten biggest clones cover 0.3% to 0.35% of the sample. In regard to this clone: Its antigen is unknown. Base qualities were left out, and no much larger clone turns up one base away.

Trimmed from V: 5 bases; trimmed from J: 4 bases; junction bases lacking a gene match: 10. As encoded in the germline V gene (reference sequence), CDR1 is LNHDA while CDR2 is SQIVND. The CDR3 goes from the cysteine to the phenylalanine over 15 residues. Of all the DNA, just the CDR3 is kept, 45 bases in frame from base 1. The sequence is built from TRBV19 and TRBJ1-2; 7 bases in between match TRBD1. This receptor was obtained from a human donor in good health. The sequencing input was T cells isolated from PBMCs. The CDR3 region reads CASSERQGVIYGYTF. Here is the DNA: TGTGCCAGTAGTGAAAGACAGGGTGTCATCTATGGCTACACCTTC. With the rest looked up from the reference TRBV19 and TRBJ1-2 genes rather than sequenced, the full variable domain is DGGITQSPKYLFRKEGQNVTLSCEQNLNHDAMYWYRQDPGQGLRLIYYSQIVNDFQKGDIAEGYSVSREKKESFPLTVTSAQKNPTAFYLCASSERQGVIYGYTFGSGTRLTVV.